These 21 T cell receptor beta chains were all obtained from the same sample, sequenced in a study of T cell responses to AZD1222 COVID-19 vaccine. The repertoire was sequenced with immunoSEQ multiplex PCR; TCRdb's copy has only in-frame clones and lacks some. Of roughly 120,000 clones in the sample, about 87% were seen once. The starting material was peripheral blood, obtained 28 days after the second AZD1222 dose. Receptor source: an adult who received the AZD1222 COVID-19 vaccine.

The chain is built from TRBV11-3 and TRBJ1-2; D call uncertain. The V gene's germline CDR1 is SGHNT and CDR2 YENEEA. This CDR3 contains 13 residues. The V gene lost 5 bases and the J gene lost 3 bases, with 10 bases spanning the gap. CDR3 DNA sequence: TGTGCCAGCAGCCGAGTTGGCGACTATGGCTACACCTTC. Protein: CASSRVGDYGYTF.

The chain recombines TRBV7-9 with TRBJ2-5; TRBD1 matches 9 bases. In germline, CDR1 is SEHNR, CDR2 FQNEAQ (reference sequence). This CDR3 has 15 amino acids. The V and J ends lost 4 bases and 4 bases, in that order; junction bases with no gene match: 7. The CDR3 DNA reads as TGTGCCAGCAGCTCGGGACAGGGTAAAGCAGAGACCCAGTACTTC. Encoded protein: CASSSGQGKAETQYF.

This chain uses TRBV9 with TRBJ2-5, with TRBD2 matching over 7 bases. CDR3 length: 14 residues. V lost 4 bases and J lost 9; bases outside the gene matches: 12. Germline CDR1 is SGDLS and CDR2 is YYNGEE. CDR3 sequence (DNA): TGTGCCAGCAGCCTACAGGACCTTCGGGGGGCCCAGTACTTC. Translated, it gives CASSLQDLRGAQYF.

The chain links TRBV30 to TRBJ2-2; maybe TRBD2 (6 bases). V shed 0 bases and J shed 11 bases, with 10 bases lying between them. From germline, CDR1 is GTSNPN and CDR2 SVGIG (reference sequence). The CDR3 length is 12 residues. CDR3 in amino acids: CAWSVVEGELFF. The CDR3 DNA sequence: TGTGCCTGGAGTGTAGTGGAGGGTGAGCTGTTTTTT.

This chain connects TRBV2 to TRBJ2-1, with D hard to call. CDR1 and CDR2 from the germline V gene are SNHLY and FYNNEI. V lost 6 bases to trimming and J lost 4 bases, with 10 bases between them. This CDR3 region has 13 residues. CDR3 coding DNA: TGTGCCAGCAGATCAGACATTTACAATGAGCAGTTCTTC. Its protein product is CASRSDIYNEQFF.

V usage is TRBV11-3 and J usage is TRBJ2-7, with 7 positions matching TRBD1. Germline V gene sequence: CDR1 SGHNT, CDR2 YENEEA. Unmatched junction bases numbered 2, after V lost 4 bases and J lost 2 bases. This CDR3 is 13 amino acids long. The CDR3 DNA reads as TGTGCCAGCAGCTACAGGGGAACCTACGAGCAGTACTTC. Translated: CASSYRGTYEQYF.

This clone was recorded only once. The chain is built from TRBV9 and TRBJ1-1; 11 bases are a match to TRBD1. V shed 4 bases and J 0 bases; nucleotides not matched to a gene: 5. The length of the CDR3 is 16 residues. The germline gives CDR1 SGDLS, CDR2 YYNGEE. CDR3 DNA sequence: TGTGCCAGCAGCTCCCGGGACAGGGGGGTGAACACTGAAGCTTTCTTT. This gives the protein CASSSRDRGVNTEAFF.

This clone has a single count. The same CDR3 is also encoded by other DNA sequences in this sample. This chain joins TRBV7-9 and TRBJ1-3; D is uncertain. This CDR3 is 14 amino acids long. Looked up from germline, CDR1 is SEHNR and CDR2 is FQNEAQ (reference sequence). Trimming removed 0 bases from V and 1 base from J, with 4 bases in between. The CDR3 bases are TGTGCCAGCAGCTTAGCAGGGTCTGGAAACACCATATATTTT. It is translated as CASSLAGSGNTIYF.

This clone was seen only once. The chain has TRBV18 and TRBJ1-4; 8 bases line up with TRBD1. The CDR3 has 14 residues. Germline V gene lookup returns CDR1 KGHSH and CDR2 LQKENI. The J segment lost 8 bases and the V segment lost 4 bases, leaving 6 bases of the junction unmatched. The CDR3 sequence: CASSRQGRREKLFF. For the CDR3, the DNA is TGTGCCAGCTCACGACAGGGGCGACGAGAAAAACTGTTTTTT.

This rearrangement joins TRBV11-3 to TRBJ2-1; 7 nucleotides align to TRBD2. V trimming: 6 bases; J trimming: 3 bases; junction bases outside the gene matches: 14. CDR1 is SGHNT and CDR2 is YENEEA in the germline V gene. The CDR3 contains 17 residues. The CDR3 spells CASRDDLQPGGYNEQFF. For the CDR3, the DNA is TGTGCCAGCAGGGACGACCTTCAGCCGGGGGGCTACAATGAGCAGTTCTTC.

This chain joins TRBV19 and TRBJ1-4; D unclear. Trimming left V 3 bases short and J 0 bases short, with 11 bases between. The CDR3 has 16 amino acids. Germline CDR1 is LNHDA and CDR2 is SQIVND (reference sequence). In DNA form, the CDR3 reads TGTGCCAGTAGTATTGAGGCCGGATCAACTAATGAAAAACTGTTTTTT. It translates to CASSIEAGSTNEKLFF.

V usage is TRBV7-9 and J usage is TRBJ2-7; TRBD2 aligns across 7 bases. Germline lookup yields CDR1 SEHNR and CDR2 FQNEAQ (reference sequence). V lost 3 bases, J lost 0 bases, and 2 bases stayed unmatched. This CDR3 region has 14 residues. The chain's CDR3 is CASSFGGSSYEQYF. Written as DNA, the CDR3 is TGTGCCAGCAGCTTCGGGGGGAGCTCCTACGAGCAGTACTTC. Using reference TRBV7-9 and TRBJ2-7 for the parts outside the CDR3, the full variable domain is DTGVSQNPRHKITKRGQNVTFRCDPISEHNRLYWYRQTLGQGPEFLTYFQNEAQLEKSRLLSDRFSAERPKGSFSTLEIQRTEQGDSAMYLCASSFGGSSYEQYFGPGTRLTVT.

The V gene is TRBV12-3 or TRBV12-4, the J gene TRBJ2-3; the D gene is possibly TRBD2 (6 bases). V was pared by 3 bases and J by 5 bases, with 9 bases between. The CDR3 runs 13 residues. This chain's CDR3 is CASSLSSGDTQYF. CDR3 DNA sequence: TGTGCCAGCAGTTTGAGTAGCGGAGATACGCAGTATTTT.

The rearrangement uses TRBV5-1 and TRBJ1-4; 7 bases are shared with TRBD1. This CDR3 has 14 amino acids. V shed 1 base and J 8 bases; nucleotides not matched to a gene: 5. The germline V gene encodes CDR1 SGHRS and CDR2 YFSETQ. The CDR3 protein is CASSLLTGREKLFF. The CDR3 DNA sequence: TGCGCCAGCAGCTTGCTGACAGGGCGGGAAAAACTGTTTTTT.

This chain links TRBV10-3 with TRBJ1-1; 8 positions match TRBD1. J lost 1 base, V lost 7 bases, and 5 bases had no gene match. From germline, CDR1 is ENHRY and CDR2 SYGVKD. This CDR3 is 14 amino acids long. CDR3 sequence reads: CAITPGGWNTEAFF. The CDR3 DNA reads as TGTGCCATCACCCCAGGGGGCTGGAACACTGAAGCTTTCTTT.

This chain joins TRBV6-5 and TRBJ1-4; D unclear. The germline V and J ends were trimmed by 7 bases and 7 bases, with 19 bases remaining between them. Per the germline V gene, CDR1 is MNHEY and CDR2 is SVGAGI. The CDR3 contains 15 residues. Here the CDR3 reads CASKRTGPMSEKLFF. CDR3 in DNA: TGTGCCAGCAAGCGTACCGGGCCCATGAGTGAAAAACTGTTTTTT.

About this clone itself: This sample includes further DNA sequences coding for the same CDR3. Here the CDR3 DNA reads TGCGCCAGCAGCTTGGCGGGGGGCGATGAAAAACTGTTTTTT. Protein: CASSLAGGDEKLFF. The chain employs TRBV5-1 and TRBJ1-4; D is perhaps TRBD1 (6 bases). From germline, CDR1 is SGHRS and CDR2 YFSETQ. The CDR3 totals 14 residues. The V and J ends lost 0 bases and 6 bases respectively, with 9 bases between them.

The J gene is TRBJ1-5, the V gene TRBV10-3; possibly TRBD1 for D (5 bases). Trimming took off 2 bases at V and 6 bases at J, with 14 bases between the two ends. Germline assignment: CDR1 ENHRY and CDR2 SYGVKD. This CDR3 spans 15 amino acids. In DNA form, the CDR3 reads TGTGCCATCAGTGAGATGGCAGCAAGGGGTCAGCCCCAGCATTTT. Amino acids: CAISEMAARGQPQHF.

The chain employs TRBV7-6 and TRBJ1-3, with TRBD1 matching over 7 bases. This CDR3 is 17 amino acids long. Germline V gene lookup returns CDR1 SGHVS and CDR2 FNYEAQ. With V trimmed by 2 bases and J by 1 base, 8 bases remained unmatched. The CDR3 spells CASSLRSRGQSGNTIYF. CDR3 bases: TGTGCCAGCAGCTTAAGATCGCGGGGACAGTCTGGAAACACCATATATTTT.

This sequence joins TRBV12-3 or TRBV12-4 and TRBJ2-1, with D perhaps given as TRBD1 or TRBD2 (5 bases each). V was clipped by 6 bases and J by 14 bases, with 17 bases between them. The CDR3 loop spans 12 amino acids. CDR3 amino acids: CASRGRGAYEFF. Written as DNA, the CDR3 is TGTGCCAGCAGGGGACGAGGGGCCTACGAGTTCTTC.

This clone was counted only a few times. The rearrangement uses TRBV5-1 and TRBJ2-5, with D possibly matching TRBD1 (6 bases). The CDR3 totals 14 residues. Between the trimmed V and J ends, which lost 3 bases and 3 bases, there was a span of 12 bases. The germline V gene encodes CDR1 SGHRS and CDR2 YFSETQ. The CDR3 sequence: CASSSGQQEETQYF. In DNA form, the CDR3 reads TGCGCCAGCAGCTCAGGACAGCAGGAAGAGACCCAGTACTTC.